The clone carrying this TCR beta chain appeared a few times. This sample was taken from a study of beta chain features in type 1 diabetes. CDR1 and CDR2 (germline): MNHEY, SVGAGI. Between the trimmed V and J ends, which lost 2 bases and 0 bases, there was a span of 10 bases. The CDR3 is 15 residues long. TCRB transcripts that were expressed got sequenced, as all of the isolated RNA had been reverse transcribed. Only in-frame clones appear in the TCRdb table, and some are missing; sequencing was by immunoSEQ multiplex PCR. The table has under 900,000 clones, 17% seen once. Sequenced sample: naive CD4+ T cells from blood. The chain is built from TRBV6-5 and TRBJ2-5; D is possibly TRBD1 or TRBD2 (5 bases each). The sequence derives from a woman between 18 and 30 years old in good health. CDR3 sequence reads: CASSYGTLDQETQYF. The DNA of the CDR3 is TGTGCCAGCAGTTACGGGACCCTTGACCAAGAGACCCAGTACTTC.